One and the same sample provided the 18 T cell receptor beta chains below, sequenced in a study of cytomegalovirus exposure and HLA in healthy donors. The PCR was carried out with 60 Vbeta primers and 13 Jbeta primers. The data were produced by immunoSEQ multiplex PCR, yet TCRdb's version contains in-frame clones alone and is incomplete. Here the sample spans roughly 110,000 clones, around 74% being singletons. The sample consisted of PBMCs. These receptors all stem from a man aged 25-40 years in good health and CMV-seropositive.

The chain joins TRBV5-5 to TRBJ2-6; unclear D gene. V shed 5 bases and J shed 0 bases, with 9 bases lying between them. Per germline, CDR1 SGHKS and CDR2 YYEKEE (reference sequence). The CDR3 is 15 residues long. The CDR3 protein is CASRPAASGANVLTF. DNA for the CDR3: TGTGCCAGCAGGCCCGCGGCCTCTGGGGCCAACGTCCTGACTTTC.

The chain uses TRBV28 and TRBJ2-3; tentatively, D is TRBD2 (6 bases). This CDR3 is built from 14 residues. Trimming cost V 2 bases and J 4 bases, with 10 bases left between them. Germline V lookup: CDR1 MDHEN, CDR2 SYDVKM. The CDR3 is CASSLLSGADTQYF. CDR3 bases: TGTGCCAGCAGTTTACTTTCGGGGGCAGATACGCAGTATTTT.

This clone was seen a single time. The J gene is TRBJ2-2, the V gene TRBV9; 7 nucleotides line up with TRBD2. The CDR3 length is 15 residues. V gave up 0 bases and J gave up 4 bases; unmatched junction bases: 3. The germline gives CDR1 SGDLS, CDR2 YYNGEE. CDR3 sequence reads: CASSVDSGGTGELFF. DNA for the CDR3: TGTGCCAGCAGCGTAGACTCGGGGGGCACCGGGGAGCTGTTTTTT.

This chain joins TRBV19 and TRBJ1-1; D gene unclear. The CDR3 spans 12 residues. Trimming cost V 6 bases and J 4 bases, with 9 bases left between them. The germline V gene has CDR1 LNHDA and CDR2 SQIVND (reference sequence). The CDR3 sequence: CASSGRTTEAFF. The CDR3 DNA is TGTGCCAGTAGCGGGAGGACCACTGAAGCTTTCTTT.

Regarding this clone: An end of the junction differs from the germline gene, which may be a read error. The identical CDR3 is also encoded by other nucleotide sequences in the sample. This rearrangement joins TRBV18 to TRBJ2-7, with D possibly being TRBD1 (6 bases). The CDR3 is 13 residues long. Germline V gene sequence: CDR1 KGHSH, CDR2 LQKENI. The CDR3 here is CASSQGQLYEQYF. The CDR3 DNA is TGTGCCAGCTCCCAGGGACAACTCTACGAGCAGTACTTT.

The V and J genes are TRBV5-1 and TRBJ2-7; 8 nucleotides align to TRBD1. The germline CDR1 and CDR2 sequences are SGHRS and YFSETQ. J was trimmed by 4 bases and V by 4 bases; bases with no gene match: 10. The CDR3 runs to 15 residues. CDR3 bases: TGCGCCAGCAGCCCGGTAGCAGGGGGCGTTTACGAGCAGTACTTC. This translates into CASSPVAGGVYEQYF.

The chain recombines TRBV11-3 with TRBJ2-1; D is possibly TRBD1 (5 bases). The CDR3 runs 13 residues. Germline V gene sequence: CDR1 SGHNT, CDR2 YENEEA. V was trimmed by 1 base and J by 7 bases, leaving 8 bases between them. This CDR3 reads CASSLGRVNEQFF. For the CDR3, the DNA is TGTGCCAGCAGCTTAGGCAGGGTGAATGAGCAGTTCTTC.

The V call is TRBV5-6, the J call TRBJ1-4; D uncertain. This CDR3 spans 13 amino acids. V was trimmed by 4 bases and J by 5 bases, leaving 9 bases between them. The germline CDR1 and CDR2 sequences are SGHDT and YYEEEE. CDR3 in amino acids: CASSAGQNEKLFF. CDR3 sequence (DNA): TGTGCCAGCAGCGCGGGCCAAAATGAAAAACTGTTTTTT.

The chain couples TRBV2 to TRBJ1-6, with TRBD1 as a possible D gene (6 bases). V was pared by 8 bases and J by 10 bases, with 18 bases between. This CDR3 has 14 residues. Germline CDR1 SNHLY, CDR2 FYNNEI. CDR3 in DNA: TGTGCCAGCGGACTAGGGGGGAGCGGGTCACCCCTCCACTTT. Translated, it gives CASGLGGSGSPLHF.

This clone showed up just a few times. The chain uses TRBV27 and TRBJ1-1; 8 positions agree with TRBD1. The trim removed 5 bases at V and 1 base at J, leaving 6 bases unmatched. CDR3 length equals 15 residues. Germline V lookup: CDR1 MNHEY, CDR2 SMNVEV (reference sequence). CDR3 sequence reads: CASSLRQGRNTEAFF. In nucleotides, the CDR3 is TGTGCCAGCAGTCTTCGACAGGGGAGGAACACTGAAGCTTTCTTT.

The count of this clone is one. The chain is built from TRBV15 and TRBJ2-5, with 8 nucleotides matching TRBD1. CDR1 is LNHNV, CDR2 YYDKDF, per germline (reference sequence). Trimming at V came to 0 bases and at J to 4 bases, leaving 7 bases not matched to a gene. CDR3 length: 16 residues. Here the CDR3 reads CATSRDLGGTGETQYF. In DNA, the CDR3 is TGTGCCACCAGCAGAGATCTAGGGGGGACAGGAGAGACCCAGTACTTC.

This chain joins TRBV12-1 and TRBJ2-2; TRBD1 reflects the table's D call only, with no check against the DNA. TRBV12-1 is an annotated pseudogene. The CDR3 contains 14 residues. This CDR3 is CASSFGTNTGELFF. The CDR3 nucleotides are TGTGCCAGCAGCTTTGGGACAAACACCGGGGAGCTGTTTTTT.

The genes are TRBV5-6 and TRBJ2-3; TRBD2 matches at 12 bases. Trimming at V came to 4 bases and at J to 7 bases, leaving 7 bases not matched to a gene. The CDR3 length is 15 residues. CDR1 is SGHDT and CDR2 is YYEEEE in the germline V gene. The CDR3 reads CASSPRTSGDNTQYF. The CDR3 DNA sequence: TGTGCCAGCAGCCCCAGGACTAGCGGGGACAATACGCAGTATTTT.

This clone is a singleton in its sample. The chain recombines TRBV19 with TRBJ2-3, with TRBD1 matching 7 bases. V gave up 4 bases and J gave up 2 bases; unmatched junction bases: 6. This CDR3 spans 15 amino acids. Germline V gives CDR1 LNHDA, CDR2 SQIVND (reference sequence). CDR3 amino acids: CASSTGTENTDTQYF. DNA for the CDR3: TGTGCCAGTAGTACCGGGACAGAGAACACAGATACGCAGTATTTT.

The chain is built from TRBV2 and TRBJ2-1; tentatively, D is TRBD2 (5 bases). The CDR3 spans 16 residues. The ends were cut back, 7 bases at V and 4 bases at J, with 20 bases in the middle. CDR1 is SNHLY, CDR2 FYNNEI, per germline. The CDR3 nucleotides read TGTGCCAGCACCCTCCGGCCCGAGGGCCCATACAATGAGCAGTTCTTC. Its translation: CASTLRPEGPYNEQFF.

The V call is TRBV5-4, the J call TRBJ2-5; tentative D call: TRBD2 (5 bases). The V and J ends lost 3 bases and 4 bases respectively, with 10 bases between them. The length of the CDR3 is 13 residues. Germline-derived CDR1 and CDR2 are SGHNT and YYREEE (reference sequence). The CDR3 nucleotides read TGTGCCAGCAGCTATTGGGCGGGAGAGACCCAGTACTTC. It encodes CASSYWAGETQYF.

As regards this clone: Germline is not matched at one junction end, which may reflect a read error. The CDR3: CASGLAINYGYPF. The CDR3 DNA reads as TGTGCTAGTGGTCTCGCGATCAACTATGGCTACCCCTTC. This chain links TRBV12-5 with TRBJ1-2; unclear D gene. The CDR3 totals 13 residues. Germline V gives CDR1 LGHNT, CDR2 FRNRAP. Full variable domain (rest looked up from reference TRBV12-5 and TRBJ1-2): DARVTQTPRHKVTEMGQEVTMRCQPILGHNTVFWYRQTMMQGLELLAYFRNRAPLDDSGMPKDRFSAEMPDATLATLKIQPSEPRDSAVYFCASGLAINYGYPFGSGTRLTVV.

Details on this clone: At one end, the junction sequence differs from germline, possibly due to a read error. The rearrangement joins TRBV7-9 to TRBJ2-7, with TRBD2 as a possible D gene (6 bases). The CDR3 has 12 residues. Germline lookup yields CDR1 SEHNR and CDR2 FQNEAQ (reference sequence). The CDR3 reads CSSSTWGDEQYF. CDR3 nucleotide sequence: TGTTCCAGCAGCACGTGGGGGGACGAGCAGTACTTC.